Detailed here is one TCR beta chain. Its specific antigen is unknown. One base away there is no much larger clone; base qualities are not given. This entry comes from a study of blood T cell repertoires in COVID-19 (dated by TCRdb to 2020 to 2021). About the investigation overall: Samples from collaborators originated in the United States, Italy and Spain and spanned both the acute and convalescent phases of COVID-19. The material from the prospective study consisted of cDNA or gDNA derived from T cells, B-cell-depleted T cells, or PBMCs. Deeply sampled blood TCRbeta repertoires from subjects exposed to, actively infected with, or recovered from COVID-19 were included in the dataset. A freely available public database, intended as a resource for researchers studying the immune response to SARS-CoV-2, is where the repertoires were released. Samples were obtained from the ongoing ImmuneRACE study (first 160 participants) and from over 1,000 subjects provided by 6 global collaborators. Sample metadata almost always included a de-identified subject ID, COVID-19 status, age in years and sex. Where available, HLA class I and class II types were taken from metadata supplied by the sample provider and were not determined by assay-based typing.

The paper's findings and limits, for the study overall: Clinical and demographic metadata were provided uncurated, with the amount varying by source and participant.

V was cut back by 4 bases and J by 5 bases, leaving a gap of 20 bases between them. Via the germline V gene, CDR1 is MRHNA and CDR2 SNTAGT. The CDR3 covers 16 residues, taking in both the cysteine and the phenylalanine. Only the CDR3 region is kept as DNA, spanning 48 bases read in frame from base 1. The immunoSEQ Assay, a bias-controlled multiplex PCR, was used to amplify TCRbeta CDR3 regions from genomic DNA. The original methods were these. Nucleated cell counts per sample were estimated from amplification of reference gene primers within the assay. Sequence reads were collapsed and filtered to measure the absolute abundance of every unique TCRbeta CDR3 rearrangement. For each sample, productive Simpson clonality was calculated as the square root of Simpson's diversity index over productive rearrangements. TCRdb re-hosts the immuneACCESS table, in-frame sequences only. Its copies lack some clones; in the studies checked, an unresolved V gene accounts for under half of them, and the cause for the rest is not known. V and J calls and clone size are copied from that table; D and trimming were computed from the DNA. This sample lists a few hundred thousand clones; 88% were detected once. In total, the top ten clones hold approximately 7.2% of the sample.

Samples from volunteer blood donors who had recovered from COVID-19 were contributed by a second Seattle source. The collaborating institutions used their own protocols to collect whole blood in K2EDTA tubes. Collaborator samples were shipped for TCRbeta analysis as frozen whole blood, isolated PBMCs, or DNA extracted from either sample type. This TCR was recovered from a woman aged 25 to 45 who had recovered from COVID-19. Recombination linked TRBV6-4 to TRBJ1-1; confidence is insufficient to name the D gene. The sequencing input was peripheral blood. Read as DNA, the sequence is TGTGCCAGCAGTGGTCCCGTGTCGTCAGGTCGTACTGAAGCTTTCTTT. Its amino acids are CASSGPVSSGRTEAFF.